The source of this T cell receptor (beta chain) is a study of OX40 agonist ivuxolimab in advanced cancers. The data were produced by immunoSEQ multiplex PCR, yet TCRdb's version contains in-frame clones alone and is incomplete. Altogether some 16,000 clones are present, around 80% being singletons, with the ten largest covering under 55%. V gave up 5 bases and J gave up 3 bases; unmatched junction bases: 6. The CDR3 consists of 16 residues. In germline, CDR1 is SEHNR, CDR2 FQNEAQ (reference sequence). J is TRBJ2-2 and V is TRBV7-9, with 10 nucleotides matching TRBD2. The receptor was isolated from an adult with an advanced solid tumor such as melanoma, head and neck, liver or kidney cancer. Sequenced material: CD4+ or CD8+ T cells sorted from blood, taken in a trial of the OX40 agonist ivuxolimab. Here the CDR3 DNA reads TGTGCCAGCAGCCTTAGCGGGAGGCACTACACCGGGGAGCTGTTTTTT. Amino acid sequence: CASSLSGRHYTGELFF.